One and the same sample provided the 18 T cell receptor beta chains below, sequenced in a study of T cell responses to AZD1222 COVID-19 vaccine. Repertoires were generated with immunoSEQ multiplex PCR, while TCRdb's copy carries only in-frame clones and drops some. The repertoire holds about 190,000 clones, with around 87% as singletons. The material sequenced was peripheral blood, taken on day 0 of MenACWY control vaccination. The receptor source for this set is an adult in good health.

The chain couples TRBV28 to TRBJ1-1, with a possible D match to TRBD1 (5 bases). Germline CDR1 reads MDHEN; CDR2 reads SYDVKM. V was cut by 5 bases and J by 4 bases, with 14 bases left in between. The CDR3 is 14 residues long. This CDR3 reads CASSVPQESTEAFF. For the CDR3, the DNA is TGTGCCAGCAGTGTACCACAGGAGAGCACTGAAGCTTTCTTT.

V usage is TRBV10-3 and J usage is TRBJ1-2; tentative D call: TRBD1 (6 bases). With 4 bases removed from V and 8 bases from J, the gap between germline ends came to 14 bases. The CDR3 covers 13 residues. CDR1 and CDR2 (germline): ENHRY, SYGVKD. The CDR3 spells CAISGTGLRGYTF. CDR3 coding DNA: TGTGCCATCAGTGGAACAGGGCTGCGGGGCTACACCTTC.

The CDR3 region is CASSPTDTNTGELFF. CDR3 bases: TGTGCCAGCAGCCCTACAGATACGAACACCGGGGAGCTGTTTTTT. The chain recombines TRBV28 with TRBJ2-2; D unclear. There are 15 residues in the CDR3. CDR1 MDHEN and CDR2 SYDVKM come from the germline V gene. Trimming removed 6 bases at V and 0 bases at J, with 11 bases between.

The CDR3 DNA reads as TGTGCCAGCAGTTTATATATCACCGGGGAGCTGTTTTTT. It specifies CASSLYITGELFF. The chain recombines TRBV28 with TRBJ2-2, with no clear D. This CDR3 contains 13 residues. Germline CDR1 is MDHEN and CDR2 is SYDVKM. Deletions cut 1 base from V and 4 bases from J, with 4 bases between.

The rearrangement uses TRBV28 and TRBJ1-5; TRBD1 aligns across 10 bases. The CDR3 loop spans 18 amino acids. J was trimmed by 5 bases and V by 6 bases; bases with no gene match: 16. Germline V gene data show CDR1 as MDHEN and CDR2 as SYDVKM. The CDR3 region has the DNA TGTGCCAGCAGCCGGGGACAGGGGTTAGGTTCTATCGATCAGCCCCAGCATTTT. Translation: CASSRGQGLGSIDQPQHF. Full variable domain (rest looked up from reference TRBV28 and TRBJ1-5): DVKVTQSSRYLVKRTGEKVFLECVQDMDHENMFWYRQDPGLGLRLIYFSYDVKMKEKGDIPEGYSVSREKKERFSLILESASTNQTSMYLCASSRGQGLGSIDQPQHFGDGTRLSIL.

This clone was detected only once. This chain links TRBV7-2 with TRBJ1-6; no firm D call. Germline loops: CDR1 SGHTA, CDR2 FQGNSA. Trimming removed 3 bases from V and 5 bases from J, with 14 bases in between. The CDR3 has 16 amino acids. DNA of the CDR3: TGTGCCAGCAGCTTTAGAGACACGTCCCATAATTCACCCCTCCACTTT. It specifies CASSFRDTSHNSPLHF.

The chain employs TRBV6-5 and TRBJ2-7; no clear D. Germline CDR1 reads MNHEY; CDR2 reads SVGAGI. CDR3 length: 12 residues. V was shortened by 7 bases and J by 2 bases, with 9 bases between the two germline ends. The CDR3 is CASTVTPYEQYF. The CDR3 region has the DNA TGTGCCAGCACTGTAACCCCCTACGAGCAGTACTTC.

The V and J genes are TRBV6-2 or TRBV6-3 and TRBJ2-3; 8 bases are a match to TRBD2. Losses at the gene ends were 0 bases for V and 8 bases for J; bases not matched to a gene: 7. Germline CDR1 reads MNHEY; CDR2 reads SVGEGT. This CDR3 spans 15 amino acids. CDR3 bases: TGTGCCAGCAGTTACTCACGGGGGGGCGGTGTTACGCAGTATTTT. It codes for CASSYSRGGGVTQYF.

CDR3: CASSFGTVYGYTF. The CDR3 bases are TGTGCCAGCAGCTTCGGGACAGTCTATGGCTACACCTTC. The chain uses TRBV7-2 and TRBJ1-2; 7 positions match TRBD1. The V and J ends lost 3 bases and 4 bases, in that order; junction bases with no gene match: 2. Per the germline V gene, CDR1 is SGHTA and CDR2 is FQGNSA. The CDR3 is 13 amino acids. Full variable domain (rest looked up from reference TRBV7-2 and TRBJ1-2): GAGVSQSPSNKVTEKGKDVELRCDPISGHTALYWYRQSLGQGLEFLIYFQGNSAPDKSGLPSDRFSAERTGGSVSTLTIQRTQQEDSAVYLCASSFGTVYGYTFGSGTRLTVV.

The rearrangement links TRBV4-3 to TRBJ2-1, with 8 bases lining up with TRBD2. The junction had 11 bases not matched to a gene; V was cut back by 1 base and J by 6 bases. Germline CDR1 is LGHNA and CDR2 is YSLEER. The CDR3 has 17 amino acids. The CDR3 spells CASSQAGGDLLSNEQFF. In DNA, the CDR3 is TGCGCCAGCAGCCAAGCCGGGGGGGACCTACTTTCCAATGAGCAGTTCTTC.

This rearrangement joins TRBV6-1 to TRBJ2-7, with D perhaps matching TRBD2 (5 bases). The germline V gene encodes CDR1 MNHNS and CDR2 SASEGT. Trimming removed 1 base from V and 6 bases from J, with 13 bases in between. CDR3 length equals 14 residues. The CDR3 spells CASSEGDGVGEQYF. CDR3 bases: TGTGCCAGCAGTGAAGGAGACGGGGTCGGCGAGCAGTACTTC.

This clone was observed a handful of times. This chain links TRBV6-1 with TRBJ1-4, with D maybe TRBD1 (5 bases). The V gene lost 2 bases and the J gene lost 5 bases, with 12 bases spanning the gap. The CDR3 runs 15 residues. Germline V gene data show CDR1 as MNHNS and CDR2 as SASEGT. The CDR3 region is CASSELAGQNEKLFF. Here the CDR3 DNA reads TGTGCCAGCAGTGAATTGGCAGGGCAAAATGAAAAACTGTTTTTT.

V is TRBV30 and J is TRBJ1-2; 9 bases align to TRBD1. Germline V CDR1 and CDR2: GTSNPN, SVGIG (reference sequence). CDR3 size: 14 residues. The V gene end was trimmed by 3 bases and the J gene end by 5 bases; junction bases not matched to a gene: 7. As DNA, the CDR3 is TGTGCCTGGAGGAACAGGGGGCCGGGTTATGGCTACACCTTC. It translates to CAWRNRGPGYGYTF.

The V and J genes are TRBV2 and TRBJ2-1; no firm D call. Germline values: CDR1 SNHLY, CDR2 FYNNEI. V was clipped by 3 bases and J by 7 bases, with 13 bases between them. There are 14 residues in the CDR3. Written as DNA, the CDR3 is TGTGCCAGCAGTGAGGAGAGTATCGGTAATGAGCAGTTCTTC. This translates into CASSEESIGNEQFF.

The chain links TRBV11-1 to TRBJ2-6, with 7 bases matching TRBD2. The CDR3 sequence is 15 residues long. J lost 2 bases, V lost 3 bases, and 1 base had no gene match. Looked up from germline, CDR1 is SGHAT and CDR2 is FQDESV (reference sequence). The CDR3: CASSFAGAGANVLTF. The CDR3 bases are TGTGCCAGCAGCTTTGCGGGGGCTGGGGCCAACGTCCTGACTTTC. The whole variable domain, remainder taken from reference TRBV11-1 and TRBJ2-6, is EAEVAQSPRYKITEKSQAVAFWCDPISGHATLYWYRQILGQGPELLVQFQDESVVDDSQLPKDRFSAERLKGVDSTLKIQPAELGDSAMYLCASSFAGAGANVLTFGAGSRLTVL.

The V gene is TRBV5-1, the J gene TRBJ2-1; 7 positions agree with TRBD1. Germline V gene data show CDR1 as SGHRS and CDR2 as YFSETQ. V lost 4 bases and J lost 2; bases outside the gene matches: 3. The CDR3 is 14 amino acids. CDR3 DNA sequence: TGCGCCAGCAGCGGGACAGTTACCTACAATGAGCAGTTCTTC. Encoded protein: CASSGTVTYNEQFF.

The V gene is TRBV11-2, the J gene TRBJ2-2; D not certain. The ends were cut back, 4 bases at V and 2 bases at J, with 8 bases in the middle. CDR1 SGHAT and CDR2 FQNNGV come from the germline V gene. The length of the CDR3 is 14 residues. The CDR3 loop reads CASSSGRNTGELFF. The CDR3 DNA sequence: TGTGCCAGCAGCTCCGGCAGAAACACCGGGGAGCTGTTTTTT.

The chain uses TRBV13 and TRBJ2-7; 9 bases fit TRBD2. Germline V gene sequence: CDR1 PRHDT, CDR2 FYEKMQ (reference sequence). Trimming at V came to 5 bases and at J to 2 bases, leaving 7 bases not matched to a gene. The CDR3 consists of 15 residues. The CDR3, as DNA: TGTGCCAGCAGCACAAATAGCGGGAGAACCTACGAGCAGTACTTC. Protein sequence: CASSTNSGRTYEQYF.